Given below is one T cell receptor beta chain in context. The sample is drawn from a study of CD8 T cells in Susac syndrome. This CDR3 has 17 amino acids. From germline, CDR1 is DFQATT and CDR2 SNEGSKA (reference sequence). V lost 3 bases and J 1 base, leaving 21 bases between the germline ends. An amount of RNA that ranged from roughly 0.45 to 1 ug was reverse transcribed with random hexamers. Amplification of the TCR beta CDR3 was carried out by immunoSEQ multiplex PCR, which spanned a total of 54 Vbeta and 13 Jbeta segments. From the immunoSEQ multiplex PCR reads, TCRdb called clonotypes with MiXCR, one entry per CDR3 protein. Of fewer than 150,000 distinct CDR3 sequences detected, just under 95% appear once; the ten largest clones hold 0.15% to 0.2%.

Sequences were obtained from CD8+ T cells from PBMCs. The rearrangement joins TRBV20-1 to TRBJ2-5, with a tentative D call TRBD2 (6 bases). The sequence was collected from a human donor with Susac syndrome. CDR3 DNA sequence: TGCAGTGCTAGCGTGTTTCCAATACAGCGGGCCCAAGAGACCCAGTACTTC. Amino acids: CSASVFPIQRAQETQYF.